A single sample gave rise to the 4 T cell receptor beta chains below, sequenced in a study of blood T cell repertoires in COVID-19. The protocol was immunoSEQ multiplex PCR, while the TCRdb copy is restricted to in-frame clones and leaves out a portion. The sample shows 400,000 to 500,000 clones, around nine tenths of them seen only once. Sequences were obtained from PBMCs or T cells enriched from blood (not recorded which). Source of these receptors: a woman in her forties who had recovered from COVID-19.

This chain uses TRBV24-1 with TRBJ1-2; 11 nucleotides align to TRBD1. This CDR3 region has 18 residues. V shed 1 base and J 2 bases; nucleotides not matched to a gene: 8. Germline CDR1 and CDR2: KGHDR and SFDVKD. CDR3 region: CATSDLLGTGGKNYGYTF. The CDR3 DNA reads as TGTGCCACCAGTGATTTACTGGGGACAGGGGGTAAGAACTATGGCTACACCTTC.

J is TRBJ1-3 and V is TRBV6-2 or TRBV6-3; 7 bases are shared with TRBD1. The CDR3 has 18 residues. Per germline, CDR1 MNHEY and CDR2 SVGEGT. V lost 2 bases and J lost 0; bases outside the gene matches: 10. This chain's CDR3 is CASSYAPGQRSSGNTIYF. In DNA, the CDR3 is TGTGCCAGCAGTTACGCCCCGGGACAGAGGTCCTCTGGAAACACCATATATTTT.

The rearrangement links TRBV13 to TRBJ1-2; TRBD1 is a possible D gene (5 bases). Germline V gives CDR1 PRHDT, CDR2 FYEKMQ (reference sequence). The CDR3 length is 12 residues. The V gene lost 3 bases and the J gene lost 4 bases, with 6 bases spanning the gap. CDR3 nucleotide sequence: TGTGCCAGCAGCTTCAGGGTCTATGGCTACACCTTC. Translated: CASSFRVYGYTF.

The chain uses TRBV13 and TRBJ2-5, with D perhaps assigned TRBD1 or TRBD2 (5 bases each). Trimming removed 4 bases at V and 8 bases at J, with 8 bases between. Germline V lookup: CDR1 PRHDT, CDR2 FYEKMQ (reference sequence). This CDR3 is built from 11 residues. The CDR3 loop reads CASSSGRTQYF. The CDR3 DNA reads TGTGCCAGCAGCTCAGGGAGAACCCAGTACTTC.